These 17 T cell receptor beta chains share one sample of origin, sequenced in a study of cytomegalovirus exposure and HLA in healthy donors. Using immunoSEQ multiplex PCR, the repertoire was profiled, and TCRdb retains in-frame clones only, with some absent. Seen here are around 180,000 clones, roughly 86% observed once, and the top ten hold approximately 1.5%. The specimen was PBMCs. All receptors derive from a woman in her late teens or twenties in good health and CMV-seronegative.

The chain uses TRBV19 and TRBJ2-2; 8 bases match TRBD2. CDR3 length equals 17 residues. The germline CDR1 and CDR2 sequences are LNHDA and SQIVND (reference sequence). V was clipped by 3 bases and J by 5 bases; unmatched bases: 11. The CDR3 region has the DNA TGTGCCAGTAGTATCGCTTTACCGGGACTAGTAACCGGGGAGCTGTTTTTT. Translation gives CASSIALPGLVTGELFF.

The CDR3: CAWSVDGNYGYTF. For the CDR3, the DNA is TGTGCCTGGAGTGTAGACGGGAACTATGGCTACACCTTC. The V call is TRBV30, the J call TRBJ1-2; D is unclear. From germline, CDR1 is GTSNPN and CDR2 SVGIG (reference sequence). This CDR3 spans 13 amino acids. V lost 0 bases, J lost 2 bases, and 7 bases lay in between. Using reference TRBV30 and TRBJ1-2 for the parts outside the CDR3, the full variable domain is SQTIHQWPATLVQPVGSPLSLECTVEGTSNPNLYWYRQAAGRGLQLLFYSVGIGQISSEVPQNLSASRPQDRQFILSSKKLLLSDSGFYLCAWSVDGNYGYTFGSGTRLTVV.

CDR3 sequence reads: CASSLHGGELFF. The CDR3 DNA follows: TGTGCCAGCAGCTTACACGGCGGGGAGCTGTTTTTT. V and J are TRBV7-9 and TRBJ2-2; D is undetermined. In germline, CDR1 is SEHNR, CDR2 FQNEAQ (reference sequence). The CDR3 length is 12 residues. The ends were cut back, 2 bases at V and 7 bases at J, with 5 bases in the middle.

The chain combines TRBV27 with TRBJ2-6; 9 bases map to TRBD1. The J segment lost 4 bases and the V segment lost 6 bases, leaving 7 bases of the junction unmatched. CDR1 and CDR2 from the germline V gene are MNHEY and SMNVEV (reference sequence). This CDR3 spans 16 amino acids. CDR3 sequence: CASRRGTGPGANVLTF. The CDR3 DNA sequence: TGTGCCAGCAGGCGGGGGACAGGGCCCGGGGCCAACGTCCTGACTTTC.

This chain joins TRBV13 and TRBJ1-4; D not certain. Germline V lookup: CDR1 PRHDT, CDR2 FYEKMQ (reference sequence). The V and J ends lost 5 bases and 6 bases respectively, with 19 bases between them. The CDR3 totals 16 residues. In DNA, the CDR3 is TGTGCCAGCAGCCTAAGGGAGACAAGACCTCATGAAAAACTGTTTTTT. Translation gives CASSLRETRPHEKLFF.

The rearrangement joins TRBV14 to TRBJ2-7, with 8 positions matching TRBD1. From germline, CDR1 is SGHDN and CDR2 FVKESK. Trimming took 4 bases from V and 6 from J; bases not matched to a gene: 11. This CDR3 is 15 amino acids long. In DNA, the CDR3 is TGTGCCAGCAGCCCCGCGGGACAGGCGACGTCCGAGCAGTACTTC. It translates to CASSPAGQATSEQYF.

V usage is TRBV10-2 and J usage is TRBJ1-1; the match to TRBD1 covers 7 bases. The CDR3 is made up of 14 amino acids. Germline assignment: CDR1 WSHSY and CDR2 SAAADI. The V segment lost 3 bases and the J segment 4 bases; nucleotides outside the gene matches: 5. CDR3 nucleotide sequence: TGCGCCAGCAGTGAAAACGACAGGGTCACTGAAGCTTTCTTT. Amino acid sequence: CASSENDRVTEAFF.

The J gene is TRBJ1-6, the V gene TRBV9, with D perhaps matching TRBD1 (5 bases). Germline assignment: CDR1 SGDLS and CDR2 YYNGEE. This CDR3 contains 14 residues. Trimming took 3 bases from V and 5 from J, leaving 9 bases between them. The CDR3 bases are TGTGCCAGCAGCGCCAGGGCGGATAATTCACCCCTCCACTTT. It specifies CASSARADNSPLHF.

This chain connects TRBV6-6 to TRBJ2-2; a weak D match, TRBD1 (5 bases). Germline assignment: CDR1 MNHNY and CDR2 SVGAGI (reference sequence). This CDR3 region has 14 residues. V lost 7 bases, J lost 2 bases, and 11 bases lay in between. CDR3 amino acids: CASTDNTNTGELFF. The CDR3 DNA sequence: TGTGCCAGCACGGACAACACAAACACCGGGGAGCTGTTTTTT.

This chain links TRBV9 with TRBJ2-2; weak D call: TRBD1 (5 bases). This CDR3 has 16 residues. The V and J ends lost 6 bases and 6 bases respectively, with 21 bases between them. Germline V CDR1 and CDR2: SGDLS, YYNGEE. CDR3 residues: CASTPRVGARPGELFF. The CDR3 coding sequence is TGTGCCAGCACTCCCCGTGTAGGGGCGAGACCCGGGGAGCTGTTTTTT.

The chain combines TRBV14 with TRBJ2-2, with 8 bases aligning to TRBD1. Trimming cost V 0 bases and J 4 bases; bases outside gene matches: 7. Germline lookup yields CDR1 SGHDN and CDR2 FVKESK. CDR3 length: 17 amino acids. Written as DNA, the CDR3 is TGTGCCAGCAGCCAAGAGAGGCCAGGGGGCTTCACCGGGGAGCTGTTTTTT. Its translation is CASSQERPGGFTGELFF.

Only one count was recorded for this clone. This CDR3 is CASSRRILGQGKLAGGTGANVLTF. CDR3 DNA: TGTGCCAGCAGTCGTAGGATCCTAGGACAGGGAAAGCTAGCGGGAGGAACTGGGGCCAACGTCCTGACTTTC. The chain employs TRBV27 and TRBJ2-6; 11 bases align to TRBD2. Unmatched junction bases numbered 26, after V lost 5 bases and J lost 2 bases. This CDR3 has 24 residues. Looked up from germline, CDR1 is MNHEY and CDR2 is SMNVEV (reference sequence).

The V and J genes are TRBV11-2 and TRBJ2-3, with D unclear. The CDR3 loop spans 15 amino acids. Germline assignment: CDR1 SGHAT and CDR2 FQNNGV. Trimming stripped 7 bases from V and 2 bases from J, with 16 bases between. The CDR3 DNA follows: TGTGCCAGCACCCCCCTAAATCTATACACAGATACGCAGTATTTT. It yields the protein CASTPLNLYTDTQYF.

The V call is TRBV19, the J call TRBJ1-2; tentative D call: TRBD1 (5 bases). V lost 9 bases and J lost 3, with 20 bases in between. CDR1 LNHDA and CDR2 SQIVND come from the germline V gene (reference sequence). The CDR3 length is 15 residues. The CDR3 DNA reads TGTGCCAGGGACCCCAGTGGGTGCAGGGACTATGGCTACACCTTC. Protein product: CARDPSGCRDYGYTF.

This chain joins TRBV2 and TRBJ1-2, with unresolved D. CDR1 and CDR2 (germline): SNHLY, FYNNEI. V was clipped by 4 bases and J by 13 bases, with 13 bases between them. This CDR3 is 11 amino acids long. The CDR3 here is CASSAYQACTF. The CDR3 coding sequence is TGTGCCAGCAGTGCCTATCAGGCGTGCACCTTC.

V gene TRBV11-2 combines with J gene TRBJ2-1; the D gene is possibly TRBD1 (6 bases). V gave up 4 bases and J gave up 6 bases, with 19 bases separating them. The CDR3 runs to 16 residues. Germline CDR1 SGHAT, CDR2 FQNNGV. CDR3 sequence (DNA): TGTGCCAGCAGCTCGCTAGGGGCAGGGGCCAGCAATGAGCAGTTCTTC. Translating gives CASSSLGAGASNEQFF.

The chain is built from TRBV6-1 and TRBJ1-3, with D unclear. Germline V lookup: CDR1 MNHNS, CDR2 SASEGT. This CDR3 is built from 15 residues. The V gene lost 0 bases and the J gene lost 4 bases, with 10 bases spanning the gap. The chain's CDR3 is CASSEAAEGGNTIYF. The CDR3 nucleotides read TGTGCCAGCAGTGAAGCCGCCGAGGGAGGAAACACCATATATTTT.